This T cell receptor beta chain appears in the sequencing data of a study of CD8 T cells in acute hepatitis C reinfection. This clone was seen a few times. Its antigen remains unidentified. V was pared by 4 bases and J by 1 base, with 15 bases between. This CDR3 has 15 residues. Looked up from germline, CDR1 is SGDLS and CDR2 is YYNGEE. Clones were sequenced by immunoSEQ multiplex PCR, and TCRdb holds only the in-frame ones, with some missing. The sample includes approximately 40,000 clones, 70% to 90% seen only once; the top ten take roughly 9.7%. Time point specified: naive CD8 control sorted from an acute-time-point sample. Acute primary HCV meant a new positive RNA or antibody result following a negative test within 24 weeks. Study-wide results and limits: Overrepresentation in the naive pool did not explain the preferential TRBV04 and TRBV06 usage seen in all groups.

The sequencing input was naive CD8+ T cells from PBMCs. This chain connects TRBV9 to TRBJ2-7; TRBD2 is a possible D gene (6 bases). The clonotype was recovered from a woman aged 18-29 years who spontaneously cleared hepatitis C infection. The CDR3 loop is CASSLGGAGSYEQYF. DNA for the CDR3: TGTGCCAGCAGCCTCGGAGGGGCGGGGTCCTACGAGCAGTACTTC.